The 31 T cell receptor beta chains below were found in one sample sequenced in a study of T cell changes during pregnancy in multiple sclerosis. Assay used: immunoSEQ multiplex PCR; TCRdb lists only in-frame clones, some missing. The sample consists of about 70,000 clones, 85% to 95% of them appearing once. The sample was CD8+ T cells from peripheral blood mononuclear cells, taken in the third trimester of pregnancy. The receptors were gathered from a female donor in good health, enrolled as a control in a pregnancy study.

The rearrangement uses TRBV30 and TRBJ1-1; D perhaps matches TRBD1 (5 bases). Trimming stripped 2 bases from V and 4 bases from J, with 11 bases between. Germline values: CDR1 GTSNPN, CDR2 SVGIG (reference sequence). The CDR3 consists of 13 residues. For the CDR3, the DNA is TGTGCCTGGAGTTCAGGGAGGGCCACTGAAGCTTTCTTT. Translated: CAWSSGRATEAFF.

The chain joins TRBV27 to TRBJ1-2, with 10 positions matching TRBD1. This CDR3 is 14 amino acids long. Germline lookup yields CDR1 MNHEY and CDR2 SMNVEV (reference sequence). The junction had 4 bases not matched to a gene; V was cut back by 3 bases and J by 6 bases. The CDR3 spells CASSLRGQGNGYTF. The CDR3 DNA follows: TGTGCCAGCAGTTTGAGGGGACAGGGGAATGGCTACACCTTC.

The CDR3 bases are TGTGCCAGCAGCCAGAGTGGTTCTAACTATGGCTACACCTTC. Translation: CASSQSGSNYGYTF. J is TRBJ1-2 and V is TRBV4-2; D uncertain. Germline CDR1 is LGHNA and CDR2 is YNFKEQ. The CDR3 runs to 14 residues. V lost 3 bases and J 0 bases, leaving 8 bases between the germline ends.

V usage is TRBV5-8 and J usage is TRBJ2-7; TRBD2 might be the D (5 bases). The CDR3 is made up of 14 amino acids. The V end lost 9 bases, the J end lost 0 bases, and 16 bases lay between the germline ends. In germline, CDR1 is SGHTS, CDR2 YDEGEE. The CDR3 DNA is TGTGCCACCACGGACTCCCGAAGCTCCTACGAGCAGTACTTC. Translated: CATTDSRSSYEQYF.

The V call is TRBV6-6, the J call TRBJ2-5, with D unclear. This CDR3 spans 14 amino acids. The germline gives CDR1 MNHNY, CDR2 SVGAGI (reference sequence). The ends were cut back, 6 bases at V and 1 base at J, with 12 bases in the middle. The CDR3 DNA reads TGTGCCAGCAGCGAGGTGGGTCTCCAAGAGACCCAGTACTTC. Translating gives CASSEVGLQETQYF.

The chain carries TRBV5-3 and TRBJ1-2, with D hard to call. TRBV5-3 is assigned to the ORF class and has an uncertain function. This CDR3 spans 12 amino acids. V lost 4 bases and J 3 bases, leaving 7 bases between the germline ends. In DNA, the CDR3 is TGTGCCAGAAGCGAGCGTTACTATGGCTACACCTTC. Protein product: CARSERYYGYTF.

The chain couples TRBV13 to TRBJ1-1; TRBD1 matches at 7 bases. Germline V lookup: CDR1 PRHDT, CDR2 FYEKMQ (reference sequence). Trimming cost V 7 bases and J 6 bases; bases outside gene matches: 5. The CDR3 consists of 12 residues. CDR3 nucleotide sequence: TGTGCCAGCAATAAGGGGGCCGCTGAAGCTTTCTTT. This encodes CASNKGAAEAFF.

The chain links TRBV29-1 to TRBJ1-1; tentative D call: TRBD1 (6 bases). The CDR3 loop spans 15 amino acids. CDR1 and CDR2 (germline): SQVTM, ANQGSEA. Trimming removed 6 bases at V and 6 bases at J, with 23 bases between. The CDR3 protein is CSVETTRTAPSEAFF. The CDR3 coding sequence is TGCAGCGTAGAGACTACGCGGACAGCCCCGTCTGAAGCTTTCTTT.

A single count supports this clone. J is TRBJ2-1 and V is TRBV7-2; no firm D call. Trimming pared 7 bases from V and 7 bases from J, leaving 20 bases between. The CDR3 runs to 15 residues. Germline CDR1 is SGHTA and CDR2 is FQGNSA. CDR3 region: CASTSPDSSINEQFF. The CDR3 DNA sequence: TGTGCCAGCACCTCACCGGATAGCAGTATAAATGAGCAGTTCTTC.

The chain carries TRBV9 and TRBJ2-1, with TRBD2 matching over 8 bases. The CDR3 is 19 amino acids. The ends lost 0 bases at V and 0 bases at J; junction bases unmatched: 11. Germline V gene lookup returns CDR1 SGDLS and CDR2 YYNGEE. The CDR3 loop reads CASSVELAAPLSSYNEQFF. CDR3 bases: TGTGCCAGCAGCGTAGAACTAGCGGCGCCGCTCAGCTCCTACAATGAGCAGTTCTTC.

The chain has TRBV11-1 and TRBJ2-7; 8 bases are a match to TRBD2. The ends lost 4 bases at V and 4 bases at J; junction bases unmatched: 9. Germline CDR1 reads SGHAT; CDR2 reads FQDESV (reference sequence). The CDR3 has 15 residues. In DNA form, the CDR3 reads TGTGCCAGCAGCTACGAAGCGGGGGTCCTTTACGAGCAGTACTTC. This translates into CASSYEAGVLYEQYF. Complete variable domain (other parts from reference TRBV11-1 and TRBJ2-7): EAEVAQSPRYKITEKSQAVAFWCDPISGHATLYWYRQILGQGPELLVQFQDESVVDDSQLPKDRFSAERLKGVDSTLKIQPAELGDSAMYLCASSYEAGVLYEQYFGPGTRLTVT.

The chain employs TRBV11-2 and TRBJ1-1, with TRBD1 matching over 7 bases. Unmatched junction bases numbered 8, after V lost 4 bases and J lost 3 bases. CDR1 and CDR2 from the germline V gene are SGHAT and FQNNGV. The CDR3 runs to 15 residues. In nucleotides, the CDR3 is TGTGCCAGCAGCTCGCACAGGGGAGGTGACACTGAAGCTTTCTTT. It yields the protein CASSSHRGGDTEAFF.

The chain uses TRBV4-3 and TRBJ2-2, with 7 bases aligning to TRBD1. This CDR3 is 17 amino acids long. Germline V gives CDR1 LGHNA, CDR2 YSLEER. Trimming took 1 base from V and 3 from J; bases not matched to a gene: 8. CDR3 in DNA: TGCGCCAGCAGCCAAGGGGTGGTACAGGGGTACACCGGGGAGCTGTTTTTT. Translating it yields CASSQGVVQGYTGELFF.

This clone was seen once. This chain joins TRBV4-3 and TRBJ1-2; D is undetermined. The CDR3 consists of 13 residues. CDR1 is LGHNA and CDR2 is YSLEER in the germline V gene. Trimming removed 0 bases at V and 6 bases at J, with 8 bases between. This CDR3 reads CASSQEPANGYTF. The DNA of the CDR3 is TGCGCCAGCAGCCAAGAACCAGCGAATGGCTACACCTTC.

V is TRBV2 and J is TRBJ1-2; 7 positions match TRBD1. The V segment lost 10 bases and the J segment 7 bases; nucleotides outside the gene matches: 18. CDR3 length equals 15 residues. The germline V gene has CDR1 SNHLY and CDR2 FYNNEI. The CDR3: CAKFRIQTGSIGYTF. CDR3 in DNA: TGTGCCAAGTTTCGGATTCAGACAGGGTCGATTGGCTACACCTTC.

The chain couples TRBV7-2 to TRBJ2-7; 7 bases match TRBD1. V shed 4 bases and J 3 bases; nucleotides not matched to a gene: 0. Germline V gene data show CDR1 as SGHTA and CDR2 as FQGNSA. The CDR3 runs to 12 residues. The CDR3 sequence is CASSWDSYEQYF. CDR3 nucleotides: TGTGCCAGCAGCTGGGACAGCTACGAGCAGTACTTC.

The genes are TRBV5-6 and TRBJ2-1; D possibly corresponds to TRBD1 (5 bases). Germline CDR1 reads SGHDT; CDR2 reads YYEEEE. Trimming removed 4 bases at V and 9 bases at J, with 11 bases between. The CDR3 sequence is 12 residues long. The CDR3 DNA follows: TGTGCCAGCAGCCTTGAGCAGGGTGAGCAGTTCTTC. Encoded protein: CASSLEQGEQFF.

The chain employs TRBV19 and TRBJ2-7; 13 bases fit TRBD2. The CDR3 is 13 amino acids. The germline gives CDR1 LNHDA, CDR2 SQIVND (reference sequence). J was trimmed by 2 bases and V by 9 bases; bases with no gene match: 1. The CDR3 DNA reads TGTGCCAGCGGACTAGCGGGGGCCTACGAGCAGTACTTC. Translation gives CASGLAGAYEQYF.

The chain couples TRBV29-1 to TRBJ2-5; 7 bases match TRBD2. The closer fit of TRBJ2-7 to the DNA end suggests the J call may be wrong. The V gene's germline CDR1 is SQVTM and CDR2 ANQGSEA. CDR3 length: 14 amino acids. The DNA of the CDR3 is TGCAGCGTTGAAAGGGACTACCCCTCCTACGAGCAGTACTTC. This codes for CSVERDYPSYEQYF.

The CDR3, as DNA: TGTGCCAGCAGCTTAGAGGCGGGGGGGCCCTACGAGCAGTACTTC. It specifies CASSLEAGGPYEQYF. The V gene is TRBV7-2, the J gene TRBJ2-7; 9 nucleotides line up with TRBD2. This CDR3 contains 15 residues. CDR1 and CDR2 from the germline V gene are SGHTA and FQGNSA. With 1 base clipped from V and 2 bases from J, the junction kept 3 bases outside the gene matches.

This chain uses TRBV5-8 with TRBJ1-1; TRBD1 matches 8 bases. The V and J ends lost 4 bases and 5 bases, in that order; junction bases with no gene match: 16. Germline loops: CDR1 SGHTS, CDR2 YDEGEE. The CDR3 runs to 17 residues. The CDR3 sequence is CASSVLPGQGAGTEAFF. Here the CDR3 DNA reads TGTGCCAGCAGCGTCCTGCCCGGGCAGGGGGCGGGGACTGAAGCTTTCTTT. The entire variable domain, with the rest obtained from reference TRBV5-8 and TRBJ1-1, is as follows: EAGVTQSPTHLIKTRGQQATLRCSPISGHTSVYWYQQALGLGLQFLLWYDEGEERNRGNFPPRFSGRQFPNYSSELNVNALELEDSALYLCASSVLPGQGAGTEAFFGQGTRLTVV.

The chain carries TRBV2 and TRBJ2-2, with TRBD2 matching over 7 bases. V was clipped by 8 bases and J by 0 bases; unmatched bases: 3. Germline V gene sequence: CDR1 SNHLY, CDR2 FYNNEI. The CDR3 consists of 14 residues. This chain's CDR3 is CASAGETNTGELFF. CDR3 bases: TGTGCCAGCGCGGGGGAAACGAACACCGGGGAGCTGTTTTTT. The full variable domain, rest sourced from reference TRBV2 and TRBJ2-2, is EPEVTQTPSHQVTQMGQEVILRCVPISNHLYFYWYRQILGQKVEFLVSFYNNEISEKSEIFDDQFSVERPDGSNFTLKIRSTKLEDSAMYFCASAGETNTGELFFGEGSRLTVL.

V and J are TRBV7-9 and TRBJ2-1, with 7 bases identical to TRBD1. The CDR3 has 15 residues. The germline CDR1 and CDR2 sequences are SEHNR and FQNEAQ (reference sequence). J lost 5 bases, V lost 2 bases, and 6 bases had no gene match. The CDR3 loop is CASSLRVRGHNEQFF. The CDR3 region has the DNA TGTGCCAGCAGCTTAAGGGTTAGGGGGCACAATGAGCAGTTCTTC.

The rearrangement joins TRBV7-9 to TRBJ2-1; 10 positions agree with TRBD1. The CDR3 spans 15 residues. Unmatched junction bases numbered 5, after V lost 2 bases and J lost 7 bases. Germline V gives CDR1 SEHNR, CDR2 FQNEAQ (reference sequence). The CDR3 DNA reads as TGTGCCAGCAGCTTAAGGGACAGGGGTGGGAATGAGCAGTTCTTC. Encoded protein: CASSLRDRGGNEQFF. The entire variable domain, with the rest obtained from reference TRBV7-9 and TRBJ2-1, is as follows: DTGVSQNPRHKITKRGQNVTFRCDPISEHNRLYWYRQTLGQGPEFLTYFQNEAQLEKSRLLSDRFSAERPKGSFSTLEIQRTEQGDSAMYLCASSLRDRGGNEQFFGPGTRLTVL.

The rearrangement joins TRBV19 to TRBJ1-2; D gene unclear. This CDR3 is 15 amino acids long. Germline V gives CDR1 LNHDA, CDR2 SQIVND (reference sequence). V lost 4 bases to trimming and J lost 0 bases, with 12 bases between them. The CDR3 nucleotides are TGTGCCAGTAGTAGAACCCTAGCGGCTAACTATGGCTACACCTTC. Amino acids: CASSRTLAANYGYTF.

V and J are TRBV5-4 and TRBJ1-1; 7 bases align to TRBD1. The germline gives CDR1 SGHNT, CDR2 YYREEE (reference sequence). The V and J ends lost 0 bases and 1 base, in that order; junction bases with no gene match: 3. This CDR3 has 15 residues. CDR3 DNA: TGTGCCAGCAGCTTGGCCGACAGGGAGAACACTGAAGCTTTCTTT. This gives the protein CASSLADRENTEAFF.

The count of this clone is one. The chain joins TRBV14 to TRBJ2-7, with 7 bases matching TRBD2. The CDR3 extends over 14 amino acids. Trimming removed 3 bases from V and 4 bases from J; junction bases left unmatched: 6. CDR1 is SGHDN, CDR2 FVKESK, per germline. The CDR3 DNA sequence: TGTGCCAGCAGCCAGGGAGGGGTCGGGTACGAGCAGTACTTC. This codes for CASSQGGVGYEQYF. The full variable domain, in which reference TRBV14 and TRBJ2-7 provide the parts outside the CDR3, is EAGVTQFPSHSVIEKGQTVTLRCDPISGHDNLYWYRRVMGKEIKFLLHFVKESKQDESGMPNNRFLAERTGGTYSTLKVQPAELEDSGVYFCASSQGGVGYEQYFGPGTRLTVT.

The rearrangement links TRBV6-1 to TRBJ2-2; maybe TRBD1 (5 bases). Germline V gene lookup returns CDR1 MNHNS and CDR2 SASEGT. CDR3 size: 17 residues. V gave up 4 bases and J gave up 1 base, with 16 bases separating them. CDR3 region: CASSGDKGQGNTGELFF. CDR3 bases: TGTGCCAGCAGTGGCGATAAAGGGCAGGGGAACACCGGGGAGCTGTTTTTT.

This CDR3 reads CASGLAGGPSYNEQFF. The DNA of the CDR3 is TGTGCCAGCGGACTAGCGGGGGGCCCCTCCTACAATGAGCAGTTCTTC. The chain is built from TRBV27 and TRBJ2-1, with 14 bases matching TRBD2. The germline V gene has CDR1 MNHEY and CDR2 SMNVEV (reference sequence). The CDR3 covers 16 residues. V lost 8 bases and J lost 0; bases outside the gene matches: 3.

The chain recombines TRBV7-2 with TRBJ1-1; 8 bases fit TRBD1. The ends lost 0 bases at V and 4 bases at J; junction bases unmatched: 7. There are 16 residues in the CDR3. Germline CDR1 and CDR2: SGHTA and FQGNSA. The CDR3 protein is CASSLAPGGSGTEAFF. The DNA of the CDR3 is TGTGCCAGCAGCTTAGCGCCAGGGGGCTCGGGCACTGAAGCTTTCTTT. Variable domain in full (rest from reference TRBV7-2 and TRBJ1-1): GAGVSQSPSNKVTEKGKDVELRCDPISGHTALYWYRQSLGQGLEFLIYFQGNSAPDKSGLPSDRFSAERTGGSVSTLTIQRTQQEDSAVYLCASSLAPGGSGTEAFFGQGTRLTVV.

The chain joins TRBV7-2 to TRBJ1-1; 12 bases map to TRBD1. Germline V lookup: CDR1 SGHTA, CDR2 FQGNSA. The CDR3 totals 17 residues. Trimming at V came to 4 bases and at J to 3 bases, leaving 9 bases not matched to a gene. The CDR3, as DNA: TGTGCCAGCAGCTCTAGGGGGACAGGGGGCCTAGACACTGAAGCTTTCTTT. Translating gives CASSSRGTGGLDTEAFF.